This entry lists 27 T cell receptor beta chains sequenced from one sample in a study of PD-L1 blockade in urothelial cancer. Produced via immunoSEQ multiplex PCR; TCRdb's table is partial and in-frame only. The sample has 83,000 or so clones, 70% to 90% seen once; the top ten hold under 8.5%. Specified time point: peripheral blood 6 weeks after treatment start. The specimen comprised PBMCs, sampled around atezolizumab (anti-PD-L1) treatment. The receptors here all came from a man between 65 and 79 years old with urothelial cancer.

The chain has TRBV19 and TRBJ1-5; 7 nucleotides match TRBD1. The V gene's germline CDR1 is LNHDA and CDR2 SQIVND (reference sequence). The ends lost 6 bases at V and 0 bases at J; junction bases unmatched: 5. This CDR3 comprises 15 residues. CDR3 DNA sequence: TGTGCCAGTAGCCGGACAGGCGATAGCAATCAGCCCCAGCATTTT. The encoded protein is CASSRTGDSNQPQHF.

This clone came up a few times. The chain uses TRBV7-8 and TRBJ1-5; TRBD1 is a possible D gene (6 bases). This CDR3 is 16 amino acids long. Trimming left V 5 bases short and J 0 bases short, with 14 bases between. The V gene's germline CDR1 is SGHVS and CDR2 FQNEAQ. For the CDR3, the DNA is TGTGCCAGCAGCCCGCTTCGGGGACATAGCAATCAGCCCCAGCATTTT. This sequence encodes CASSPLRGHSNQPQHF.

Only one count was recorded for this clone. The V gene is TRBV11-1, the J gene TRBJ2-7; unclear D gene. CDR3 size: 12 residues. The germline CDR1 and CDR2 sequences are SGHAT and FQDESV (reference sequence). Trimming shortened V by 5 bases and J by 1 base, and 6 bases separated the two germline ends. For the CDR3, the DNA is TGTGCCAGCAGCCGCGGATCCTACGAGCAGTACTTC. Residues: CASSRGSYEQYF. Variable domain in full (rest from reference TRBV11-1 and TRBJ2-7): EAEVAQSPRYKITEKSQAVAFWCDPISGHATLYWYRQILGQGPELLVQFQDESVVDDSQLPKDRFSAERLKGVDSTLKIQPAELGDSAMYLCASSRGSYEQYFGPGTRLTVT.

The V gene is TRBV6-1, the J gene TRBJ1-2; tentatively, D is TRBD1 (5 bases). V was shortened by 1 base and J by 7 bases, with 13 bases between the two germline ends. This CDR3 spans 14 amino acids. Germline lookup yields CDR1 MNHNS and CDR2 SASEGT. The CDR3 region is CASSEGKGLGGYTF. The CDR3 bases are TGTGCCAGCAGTGAAGGCAAGGGGCTTGGTGGCTACACCTTC.

The rearrangement links TRBV9 to TRBJ2-7; 9 bases match TRBD2. The V segment lost 0 bases and the J segment 4 bases; nucleotides outside the gene matches: 11. The germline gives CDR1 SGDLS, CDR2 YYNGEE. This CDR3 contains 17 residues. The CDR3 bases are TGTGCCAGCAGCGTAGACGATAGCGGGGGAAATCTATACGAGCAGTACTTC. Amino acid sequence: CASSVDDSGGNLYEQYF.

The chain is built from TRBV5-5 and TRBJ2-3; 10 positions agree with TRBD1. Germline CDR1 SGHKS, CDR2 YYEKEE (reference sequence). V shed 0 bases, J shed 3 bases, and the junction held 4 bases outside the gene matches. The CDR3 has 16 amino acids. The CDR3 protein is CASSLEGQGWTDTQYF. Written as DNA, the CDR3 is TGTGCCAGCAGCTTGGAGGGACAGGGGTGGACAGATACGCAGTATTTT.

This clone was seen only once. This chain uses TRBV19 with TRBJ2-1; 10 nucleotides align to TRBD1. The germline CDR1 and CDR2 sequences are LNHDA and SQIVND (reference sequence). The CDR3 runs to 15 residues. After removal of 3 bases from V and 5 bases from J, the junction contained 4 bases not matched to a gene. The DNA of the CDR3 is TGTGCCAGTAGTATCGCGACAGGGGGCCACAATGAGCAGTTCTTC. This encodes CASSIATGGHNEQFF. The full variable domain, completed using reference TRBV19 and TRBJ2-1, is DGGITQSPKYLFRKEGQNVTLSCEQNLNHDAMYWYRQDPGQGLRLIYYSQIVNDFQKGDIAEGYSVSREKKESFPLTVTSAQKNPTAFYLCASSIATGGHNEQFFGPGTRLTVL.

This clone was recorded a few times. This rearrangement joins TRBV14 to TRBJ2-2; 9 nucleotides agree with TRBD1. The length of the CDR3 is 15 residues. CDR1 and CDR2 from the germline V gene are SGHDN and FVKESK. J gave up 5 bases and V 4 bases, and 5 bases lay outside the gene matches. The CDR3 coding sequence is TGTGCCAGCAGCCGAGGACAGGGGAGAACCGGGGAGCTGTTTTTT. Protein sequence: CASSRGQGRTGELFF.

This chain uses TRBV5-4 with TRBJ2-7; 11 positions match TRBD1. This CDR3 spans 16 amino acids. Germline CDR1 and CDR2: SGHNT and YYREEE (reference sequence). Trimming at V came to 3 bases and at J to 2 bases, leaving 7 bases not matched to a gene. The CDR3 reads CASSSGQGARTYEQYF. CDR3 coding DNA: TGTGCCAGCAGCTCCGGACAGGGGGCTAGAACCTACGAGCAGTACTTC.

The rearrangement uses TRBV7-9 and TRBJ2-1, with TRBD2 identical over 9 bases. The V gene's germline CDR1 is SEHNR and CDR2 FQNEAQ (reference sequence). CDR3 length: 16 amino acids. V was pared by 3 bases and J by 4 bases, with 7 bases of the junction left unmatched. The CDR3 is CASSFWATSGYNEQFF. The CDR3 DNA reads TGTGCCAGCAGCTTTTGGGCGACTAGCGGTTACAATGAGCAGTTCTTC.

This clone was observed once. At the DNA level, this CDR3 is encoded by other sequences in the same sample as well. The chain employs TRBV2 and TRBJ2-2, with 10 bases that match TRBD1. After removal of 4 bases from V and 4 bases from J, the junction contained 0 bases not matched to a gene. This CDR3 has 14 amino acids. The germline CDR1 and CDR2 sequences are SNHLY and FYNNEI. In nucleotides, the CDR3 is TGTGCCAGCAGTGGGGACAGGGGCACCGGGGAGCTGTTTTTT. Its protein is CASSGDRGTGELFF.

This clone was seen only a few times. As DNA, the CDR3 is TGTGCCAGCTACATAGCGGGACATGAGCAGTTCTTC. As protein: CASYIAGHEQFF. This chain uses TRBV2 with TRBJ2-1; 8 positions agree with TRBD2. CDR1 is SNHLY and CDR2 is FYNNEI in the germline V gene. V lost 8 bases, J lost 8 bases, and 5 bases stayed unmatched. There are 12 residues in the CDR3.

The rearrangement uses TRBV11-3 and TRBJ2-2; 7 nucleotides agree with TRBD1. The germline V gene encodes CDR1 SGHNT and CDR2 YENEEA. V dropped 6 bases and J dropped 5; count of bases not matched to a gene: 3. This CDR3 has 13 amino acids. In nucleotides, the CDR3 is TGTGCCAGCAGACCACAGGGGACCGGGGAGCTGTTTTTT. This codes for CASRPQGTGELFF.

The chain recombines TRBV7-2 with TRBJ1-2, with D unclear. The germline CDR1 and CDR2 sequences are SGHTA and FQGNSA. Trimming took 1 base from V and 0 from J, leaving 9 bases between them. The length of the CDR3 is 15 residues. The CDR3 loop is CASSLDAGANYGYTF. The CDR3 coding sequence is TGTGCCAGCAGCTTAGATGCGGGAGCTAACTATGGCTACACCTTC. The full variable domain, in which reference TRBV7-2 and TRBJ1-2 provide the parts outside the CDR3, is GAGVSQSPSNKVTEKGKDVELRCDPISGHTALYWYRQSLGQGLEFLIYFQGNSAPDKSGLPSDRFSAERTGGSVSTLTIQRTQQEDSAVYLCASSLDAGANYGYTFGSGTRLTVV.

The chain couples TRBV6-5 to TRBJ1-4; D is possibly TRBD1 (6 bases). The length of the CDR3 is 13 residues. Looked up from germline, CDR1 is MNHEY and CDR2 is SVGAGI. V was cut by 4 bases and J by 8 bases, with 11 bases left in between. The CDR3 reads CASSSPGTEKLFF. CDR3 DNA: TGTGCCAGCAGTTCCCCGGGGACAGAAAAACTGTTTTTT.

The V and J genes are TRBV19 and TRBJ1-3, with D possibly being TRBD1 (6 bases). Germline CDR1 is LNHDA and CDR2 is SQIVND (reference sequence). V gave up 4 bases and J gave up 4 bases, with 14 bases separating them. The CDR3 consists of 15 residues. CDR3 in DNA: TGTGCCAGTAGTAACCCAAACAGGGTCGGAAACACCATATATTTT. Amino acids: CASSNPNRVGNTIYF.

The rearrangement links TRBV18 to TRBJ2-6; 8 bases align to TRBD2. The length of the CDR3 is 17 residues. With V trimmed by 6 bases and J by 3 bases, 10 bases remained unmatched. Germline-derived CDR1 and CDR2 are KGHSH and LQKENI. The CDR3 is CASSLAGGQLGANVLTF. The CDR3 coding sequence is TGTGCCAGCTCCCTCGCGGGGGGCCAACTTGGGGCCAACGTCCTGACTTTC.

V is TRBV7-2 and J is TRBJ2-1; D perhaps matches TRBD1 (5 bases). Between the trimmed V and J ends, which lost 2 bases and 5 bases, there was a span of 13 bases. The germline V gene encodes CDR1 SGHTA and CDR2 FQGNSA. The CDR3 has 15 amino acids. CDR3 amino acids: CASSLSGSVNNEQFF. The CDR3 coding sequence is TGTGCCAGCAGCTTATCAGGGTCGGTCAACAATGAGCAGTTCTTC.

The rearrangement uses TRBV7-9 and TRBJ2-7, with D maybe TRBD1 (5 bases). The CDR3 consists of 13 residues. Trimming shortened V by 4 bases and J by 4 bases, and 11 bases separated the two germline ends. From germline, CDR1 is SEHNR and CDR2 FQNEAQ (reference sequence). The CDR3 is CASSSSTDYEQYF. The CDR3, as DNA: TGTGCCAGCAGCTCGTCGACAGATTACGAGCAGTACTTC.

The V and J genes are TRBV6-1 and TRBJ2-1; TRBD2 matches 11 bases. CDR1 MNHNS and CDR2 SASEGT come from the germline V gene. This CDR3 contains 15 residues. Trimming removed 6 bases from V and 5 bases from J; junction bases left unmatched: 6. The CDR3 nucleotides read TGTGCCAGCAGCACAAGACTAGCGGGGCACAATGAGCAGTTCTTC. This encodes CASSTRLAGHNEQFF.

The chain is built from TRBV2 and TRBJ2-1; 7 bases map to TRBD2. Germline V CDR1 and CDR2: SNHLY, FYNNEI. V was clipped by 2 bases and J by 2 bases; unmatched bases: 3. The CDR3 runs to 15 residues. The CDR3 loop reads CASSESGKTYNEQFF. CDR3 DNA sequence: TGTGCCAGCAGTGAAAGCGGGAAGACCTACAATGAGCAGTTCTTC. Full variable domain (missing parts from reference TRBV2 and TRBJ2-1): EPEVTQTPSHQVTQMGQEVILRCVPISNHLYFYWYRQILGQKVEFLVSFYNNEISEKSEIFDDQFSVERPDGSNFTLKIRSTKLEDSAMYFCASSESGKTYNEQFFGPGTRLTVL.

This clone is a singleton in its sample. V is TRBV6-1 and J is TRBJ2-2, with D perhaps TRBD2 (6 bases). Trimming cost V 5 bases and J 0 bases, with 10 bases left between them. From germline, CDR1 is MNHNS and CDR2 SASEGT. The CDR3 loop spans 15 amino acids. Here the CDR3 reads CASSRRDSNTGELFF. DNA of the CDR3: TGTGCCAGCAGTCGAAGGGACTCGAACACCGGGGAGCTGTTTTTT.

V and J are TRBV7-9 and TRBJ2-5; 9 bases are shared with TRBD1. CDR1 and CDR2 (germline): SEHNR, FQNEAQ (reference sequence). The CDR3 totals 18 residues. V shed 8 bases and J 0 bases; nucleotides not matched to a gene: 16. In DNA, the CDR3 is TGTGCCAGCTTATCAAAGCCTTCTGGGACAGGGAACCAAGAGACCCAGTACTTC. This translates into CASLSKPSGTGNQETQYF.

The chain links TRBV28 to TRBJ2-7; D is possibly TRBD2 (7 bases). V lost 1 base and J lost 1, with 23 bases in between. This CDR3 spans 19 amino acids. Germline CDR1 and CDR2: MDHEN and SYDVKM. The CDR3 here is CASSLSRGREGGHSYEQYF. CDR3 bases: TGTGCCAGCAGTTTATCCCGAGGGAGGGAGGGGGGGCATTCCTACGAGCAGTACTTC.

The chain recombines TRBV7-9 with TRBJ2-3; 15 nucleotides agree with TRBD2. V lost 5 bases to trimming and J lost 2 bases; unmatched junction nucleotides: 5. CDR1 SEHNR and CDR2 FQNEAQ come from the germline V gene (reference sequence). The CDR3 contains 17 residues. The CDR3 DNA follows: TGTGCCAGCAGCCCCCGGACTAGCGGGGGGGCCACAGATACGCAGTATTTT. Translating gives CASSPRTSGGATDTQYF.

The V call is TRBV11-3, the J call TRBJ2-5; possible D gene TRBD2, 6 bases. V was cut by 5 bases and J by 2 bases, with 12 bases left in between. Germline V gene sequence: CDR1 SGHNT, CDR2 YENEEA. The CDR3 is 14 residues long. The CDR3 loop reads CASSQRTIQETQYF. In DNA form, the CDR3 reads TGTGCCAGCAGCCAGAGGACTATTCAAGAGACCCAGTACTTC.

The chain couples TRBV7-2 to TRBJ2-2; 9 nucleotides align to TRBD2. The junction had 9 bases not matched to a gene; V was cut back by 1 base and J by 9 bases. Germline V gene sequence: CDR1 SGHTA, CDR2 FQGNSA. This CDR3 has 16 residues. CDR3 region: CASSLEAGGPWRELFF. In DNA form, the CDR3 reads TGTGCCAGCAGCTTAGAGGCGGGAGGGCCGTGGCGGGAGCTGTTTTTT.